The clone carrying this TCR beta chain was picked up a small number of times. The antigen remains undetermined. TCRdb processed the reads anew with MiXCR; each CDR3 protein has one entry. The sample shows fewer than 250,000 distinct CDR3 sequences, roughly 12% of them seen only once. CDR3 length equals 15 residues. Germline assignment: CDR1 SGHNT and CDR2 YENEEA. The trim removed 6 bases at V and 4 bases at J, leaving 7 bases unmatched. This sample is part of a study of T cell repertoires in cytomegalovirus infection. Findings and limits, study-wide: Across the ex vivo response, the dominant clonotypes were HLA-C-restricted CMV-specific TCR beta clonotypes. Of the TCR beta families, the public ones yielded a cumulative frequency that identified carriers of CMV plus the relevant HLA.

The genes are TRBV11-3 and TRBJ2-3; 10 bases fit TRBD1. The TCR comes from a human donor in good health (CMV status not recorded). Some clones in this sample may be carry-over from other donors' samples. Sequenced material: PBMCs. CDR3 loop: CASSHGQGVPDTQYF. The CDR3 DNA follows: TGTGCCAGCAGTCATGGACAGGGGGTACCAGATACGCAGTATTTT.